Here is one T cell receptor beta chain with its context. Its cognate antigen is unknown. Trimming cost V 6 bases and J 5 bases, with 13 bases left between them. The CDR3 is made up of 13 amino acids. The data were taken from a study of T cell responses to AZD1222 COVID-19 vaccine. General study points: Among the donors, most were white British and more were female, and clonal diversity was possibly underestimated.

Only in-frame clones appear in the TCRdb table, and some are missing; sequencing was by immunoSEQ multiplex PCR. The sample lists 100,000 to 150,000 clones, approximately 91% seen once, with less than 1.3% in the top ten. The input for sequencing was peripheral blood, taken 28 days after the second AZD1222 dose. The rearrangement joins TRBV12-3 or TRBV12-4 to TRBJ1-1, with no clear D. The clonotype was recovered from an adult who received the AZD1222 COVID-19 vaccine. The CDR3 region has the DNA TGTGCCAGCAGGCTTAACCTGGGAACTGAAGCTTTCTTT. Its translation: CASRLNLGTEAFF.